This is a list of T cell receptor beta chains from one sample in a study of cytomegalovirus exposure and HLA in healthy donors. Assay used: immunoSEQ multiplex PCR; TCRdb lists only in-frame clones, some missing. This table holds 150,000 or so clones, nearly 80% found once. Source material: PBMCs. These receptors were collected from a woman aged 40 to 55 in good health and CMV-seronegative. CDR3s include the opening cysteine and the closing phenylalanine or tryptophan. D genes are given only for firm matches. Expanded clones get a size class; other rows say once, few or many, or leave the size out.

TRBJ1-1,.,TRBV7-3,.,TGTGCCAGCAGTTTAGGACAGCGAAATGAAGCTTTCTTT,CASSLGQRNEAFF
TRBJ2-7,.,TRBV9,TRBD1,TGTGCCAGCAGCGGGAGGGGGACAGGGTTTCTCGACGAGCAGTACTTC,CASSGRGTGFLDEQYF
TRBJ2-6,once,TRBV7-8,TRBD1,TGTGCCAGCAGCCTCCAGGGGGCTGGGGCCAACGTCCTGACTTTC,CASSLQGAGANVLTF
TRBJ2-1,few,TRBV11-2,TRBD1,TGTGCCAGCAGCTTAGAGGGACAGGGGAGACATGAGCAGTTCTTC,CASSLEGQGRHEQFF
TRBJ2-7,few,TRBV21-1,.,TGTGCCAGCAACCCGACTGTAACCTACGAGCAGTACTTC,CASNPTVTYEQYF
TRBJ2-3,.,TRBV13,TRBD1,TGTGCCAGCAGCGGGGACAGGGGCGATACGCAGTATTTT,CASSGDRGDTQYF
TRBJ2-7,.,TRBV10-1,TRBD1,TGCGCCAGCAGTCGGACAGGGGTTGCCTACGAGCAGTACTTC,CASSRTGVAYEQYF
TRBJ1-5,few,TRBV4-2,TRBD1,TGTGCCAGCAGACAGACAGGGCATAGCAATCAGCCCCAGCATTTT,CASRQTGHSNQPQHF
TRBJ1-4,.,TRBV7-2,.,TGTGCCAGCAGCTTGGCCTATGAAAAACTGTTTTTT,CASSLAYEKLFF
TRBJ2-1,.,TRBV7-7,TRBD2,TGTGCTAGCAGCCCTAGCGGGAGGTCGGGTGAGCAGTTCTTC,CASSPSGRSGEQFF
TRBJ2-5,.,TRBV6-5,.,TGTGCCAGCAGTTACGGGCAGGGGACAGAGACCCAGTACTTC,CASSYGQGTETQYF
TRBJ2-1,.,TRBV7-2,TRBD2,TGTGCCAGCAGCTTAATGTCAGCGGGAGAGGTAACGTTCTTC,CASSLMSAGEVTFF
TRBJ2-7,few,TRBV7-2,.,TGTGCCAGCACCCGGTGGGGGGACCGAACAAACGAGCAGTACTTC,CASTRWGDRTNEQYF
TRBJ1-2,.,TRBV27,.,TGTGCCAGCAGTTTAGGAGGTTACTATGGCTACACCTTC,CASSLGGYYGYTF
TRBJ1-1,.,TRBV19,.,TGTGCCAGTAGTTTGACAAAAATGAACACTGAAGCTTTCTTT,CASSLTKMNTEAFF
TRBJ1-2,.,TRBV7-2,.,TGTGCCAGCAGCTTAGGAGGGGAGGCTGGCTACACCTTC,CASSLGGEAGYTF
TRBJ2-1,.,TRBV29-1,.,TGCAGCCTCTGGGGCTCCGTCACGCGGGGCTACAATGAGCAGTTCTTC,CSLWGSVTRGYNEQFF
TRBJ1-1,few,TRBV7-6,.,TGTGCCAGCAGCCCCTACAGGGAGATGAACACTGAAGCTTTCTTT,CASSPYREMNTEAFF
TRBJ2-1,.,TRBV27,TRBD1,TGTGCCAGCAGTTTACGCATCGGGACAGGAGACTATGAGCAGTTCTTC,CASSLRIGTGDYEQFF
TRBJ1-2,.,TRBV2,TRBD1,TGTGCCAGCAGTGAAGAAGGGACAGGGGGCTATGGCTACACCTTC,CASSEEGTGGYGYTF
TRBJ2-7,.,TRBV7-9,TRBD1,TGTGCCAGCAGCCTAGGGACAGAGTACGAGCAGTACTTC,CASSLGTEYEQYF
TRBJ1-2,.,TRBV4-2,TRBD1,TGTGCCAGCAGACGACCAGGGGGCGGAGATGGCTACACCTTC,CASRRPGGGDGYTF
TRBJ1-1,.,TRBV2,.,TGTGCCAGCAGTGAATCTAGGAACACTGAAGCTTTCTTT,CASSESRNTEAFF
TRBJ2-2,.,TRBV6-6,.,TGTGCCAGCAGTTATTTCCTAAACACCGGGGAGCTGTTTTTT,CASSYFLNTGELFF
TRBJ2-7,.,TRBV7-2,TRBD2,TGTGCCAGCAGCTTAGGGCTAGCGGGAAGCGAGCAGTACTTC,CASSLGLAGSEQYF
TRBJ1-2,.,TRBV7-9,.,TGTTCCAGCCGGGGGGATGGCTACACCTTC,CSSRGDGYTF
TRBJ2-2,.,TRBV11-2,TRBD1,TGTGCCAGCAGCTTAGATGGGACAGGGGTCACCGGGGAGCTGTTTTTT,CASSLDGTGVTGELFF
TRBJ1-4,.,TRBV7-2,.,TGTGCCAGCGGCTCAGGGGACACCGATGAAAAACTGTTTTTT,CASGSGDTDEKLFF
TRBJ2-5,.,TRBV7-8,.,TGTGCCAGCAGCGGGGAGCGGGTTGCGGGGACCCAGTACTTC,CASSGERVAGTQYF
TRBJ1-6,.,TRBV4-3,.,TGCGCCAGCAGCCAAGACAGGGCTTCCTATAATTCACCCCTCCACTTT,CASSQDRASYNSPLHF
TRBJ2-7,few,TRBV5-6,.,TGTGCCAGCAGCTCCAGACAGGTCTCCTACGAGCAGTACTTC,CASSSRQVSYEQYF
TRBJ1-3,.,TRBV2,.,TGTGCCAGCGAAGGGAGGGCCGGAAACACCATATATTTT,CASEGRAGNTIYF
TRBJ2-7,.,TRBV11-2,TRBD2,TGTGCCAGCAGCCTCTCCCCTTTGACTAGCCCACGGGGGGAGCAGTACTTC,CASSLSPLTSPRGEQYF
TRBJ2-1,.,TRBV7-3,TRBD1,TGTGCCAGCAGCTCCCGGACAGGGAGCGCCTACAATGAGCAGTTCTTC,CASSSRTGSAYNEQFF
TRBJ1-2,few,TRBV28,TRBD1,TGTGCCAGCAGTTTAGCGACAGGGGGAGTCTATGGCTACACCTTC,CASSLATGGVYGYTF
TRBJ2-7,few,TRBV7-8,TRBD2,TGTGCCAGCAGCTTACGCATACTAGCGGGAACCGGTGGGCAGTACTTC,CASSLRILAGTGGQYF
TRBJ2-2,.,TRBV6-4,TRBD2,TGTGCCAGCAGTGAAGCTAGCGGGAGTGAGGCCGGGGAGCTGTTTTTT,CASSEASGSEAGELFF
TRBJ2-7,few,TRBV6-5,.,TGTGCCAGCAAGGGTCAGGGGAATTCCTACGAGCAGTACTTC,CASKGQGNSYEQYF
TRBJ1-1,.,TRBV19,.,TGTGCCAGTGGGTTGGGGCAGGGCACTGAAGCTTTCTTT,CASGLGQGTEAFF
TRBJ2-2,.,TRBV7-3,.,TGTGCCAGCAGCCCCCCGCGGGGAGAATCGAACACCGGGGAGCTGTTTTTT,CASSPPRGESNTGELFF
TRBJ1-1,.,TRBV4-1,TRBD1,TGCGCCAGCAGCCAATCCGGGACAGTGACTGAAGCTTTCTTT,CASSQSGTVTEAFF
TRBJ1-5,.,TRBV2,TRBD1,TGTGCCAGCAGTGGATCAGGGGGCGATCAGCCCCAGCATTTT,CASSGSGGDQPQHF
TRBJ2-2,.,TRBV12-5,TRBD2,TGTGCTAGTGGTTTGGTAGCGGGAGGGCTCGGGGAGCTGTTTTTT,CASGLVAGGLGELFF
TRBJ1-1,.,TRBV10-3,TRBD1,TGTGCCATCAGTGATCCAAAGGGGGCGACGGTAGCTTTCTTT,CAISDPKGATVAFF
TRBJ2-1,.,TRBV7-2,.,TGTGCCAGCAGCTTCGACAGGAACTCCTACAATGAGCAGTTCTTC,CASSFDRNSYNEQFF
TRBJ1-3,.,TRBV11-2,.,TGTGCCAGCAGCTCCAAACAGGGAAACACCATATATTTT,CASSSKQGNTIYF
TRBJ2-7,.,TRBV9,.,TGTGCCAGCAGCGACTCACCCGAGGGTCACACCTACGAGCAGTACTTC,CASSDSPEGHTYEQYF
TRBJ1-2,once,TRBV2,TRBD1,TGTGCCAGCAGTGGACAGGGTCAGGATGGCTACACCTTC,CASSGQGQDGYTF
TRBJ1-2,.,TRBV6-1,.,TGTGCCAGCAGTGAGCCGGACTATGGCTACACCTTC,CASSEPDYGYTF
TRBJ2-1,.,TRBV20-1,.,TGCAGTGCTAGTGTTGGGCGGCAGTTCTTC,CSASVGRQFF
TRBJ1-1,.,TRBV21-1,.,TGTGCCAGCAGCAAAGGGGGGCTGAACACTGAAGCTTTCTTT,CASSKGGLNTEAFF
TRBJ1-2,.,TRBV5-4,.,TGTGCCAGCAGCATGGACACCACTAACTATGGCTACACCTTC,CASSMDTTNYGYTF
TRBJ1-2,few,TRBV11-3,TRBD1,TGTGCCAGCAGCCGCGGGACAGGGGGCCGTGGCTACACCTTC,CASSRGTGGRGYTF